This T cell receptor (beta chain) was recovered during a study of cytomegalovirus exposure and HLA in healthy donors. Researchers ran the PCR with 60 Vbeta and 13 Jbeta primers. Sequencing used immunoSEQ multiplex PCR; TCRdb keeps in-frame clones, though not all of them. The table records 120,000 or so clones, roughly four fifths of them present only once. Looked up from germline, CDR1 is ENHRY and CDR2 is SYGVKD. This CDR3 has 14 residues. V dropped 1 base and J dropped 7 bases, with 11 bases sitting between them. The rearrangement joins TRBV10-3 to TRBJ2-1; unclear D gene. The receptor's source is a woman aged 40 to 50 in good health and CMV-seropositive. Sequencing was performed on PBMCs. The CDR3 protein is CAISEFPVPNEQFF. The CDR3 bases are TGTGCCATCAGTGAGTTCCCGGTTCCAAATGAGCAGTTCTTC.